This T cell receptor beta chain was documented in a study of T-cell reconstitution after alpha-beta-depleted transplantation in children. A library of TCRbeta sequences, prepared with unique molecular identifiers, was generated. TCRdb fed the PCR reads into MiXCR, producing one record per CDR3 protein. This table holds about 410,000 distinct CDR3 sequences, approximately 20% found once. This clonotype was seen more than once but under ten times. CDR3 length: 16 amino acids. V lost 2 bases to trimming and J lost 0 bases; unmatched junction nucleotides: 1. The germline gives CDR1 MDHEN, CDR2 SYDVKM. Source: PBMCs from the stem cell graft donor, taken from the stem cell graft. This TCR was recovered from a human donor who donated a stem cell graft to a child with acute myeloid leukemia. The chain combines TRBV28 with TRBJ2-2; 9 bases are a match to TRBD2. The DNA of the CDR3 is TGTGCCAGCAGTTTACCTAGCGGGACGAACACCGGGGAGCTGTTTTTT. Amino acids: CASSLPSGTNTGELFF.